The source of this TCR beta chain is a study of cytomegalovirus exposure and HLA in healthy donors. PCR amplification relied on 60 Vbeta primers (plus 13 Jbeta primers). Sequencing was performed with immunoSEQ multiplex PCR; in TCRdb, only in-frame clones are kept and a portion is missing. This table has some 110,000 clones, over 70% appearing once. Of note for this clone: At one boundary the junction diverges from the germline segment, which might be a read error.

The CDR3 extends over 13 amino acids. Germline V gene lookup returns CDR1 SGHTA and CDR2 FQGNSA. The sample comprised PBMCs. The chain employs TRBV7-2 and TRBJ2-1; 10 bases fit TRBD1. The TCR originated in a male donor in good health and CMV-seronegative. The DNA for the CDR3 is TGTGCCAGCAGCTGGGGCGAGGGACAGGGGTCTCTCTTC. As protein: CASSWGEGQGSLF. The full variable domain, in which reference TRBV7-2 and TRBJ2-1 provide the parts outside the CDR3, is GAGVSQSPSNKVTEKGKDVELRCDPISGHTALYWYRQSLGQGLEFLIYFQGNSAPDKSGLPSDRFSAERTGGSVSTLTIQRTQQEDSAVYLCASSWGEGQGSLFGPGTRLTVL.